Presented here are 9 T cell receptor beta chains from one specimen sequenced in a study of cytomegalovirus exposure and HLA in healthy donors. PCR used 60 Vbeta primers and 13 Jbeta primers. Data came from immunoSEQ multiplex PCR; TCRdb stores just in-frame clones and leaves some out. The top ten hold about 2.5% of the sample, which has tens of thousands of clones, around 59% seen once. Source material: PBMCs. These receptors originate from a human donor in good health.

CDR3 residues: CASSVLNTFYGYTF. The CDR3 coding sequence is TGTGCCAGCAGCGTCCTCAACACCTTCTATGGCTACACCTTC. This chain joins TRBV5-5 and TRBJ1-2; no clear D. The CDR3 is 14 residues long. Germline V gene sequence: CDR1 SGHKS, CDR2 YYEKEE (reference sequence). With 4 bases removed from V and 4 bases from J, the gap between germline ends came to 14 bases.

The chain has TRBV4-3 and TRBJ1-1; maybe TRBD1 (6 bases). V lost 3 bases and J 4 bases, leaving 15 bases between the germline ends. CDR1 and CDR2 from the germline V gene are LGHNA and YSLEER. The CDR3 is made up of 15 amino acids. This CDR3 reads CASSQRGTSGTEAFF. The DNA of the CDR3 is TGCGCCAGCAGCCAGAGGGGGACAAGCGGCACTGAAGCTTTCTTT.

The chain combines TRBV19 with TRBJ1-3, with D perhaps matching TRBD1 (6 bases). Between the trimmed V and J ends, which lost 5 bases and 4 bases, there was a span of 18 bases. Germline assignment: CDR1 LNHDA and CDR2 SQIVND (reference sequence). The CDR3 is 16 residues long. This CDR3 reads CASSAPGGARGNTIYF. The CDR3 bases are TGTGCCAGTAGTGCCCCGGGGGGGGCGAGGGGAAACACCATATATTTT.

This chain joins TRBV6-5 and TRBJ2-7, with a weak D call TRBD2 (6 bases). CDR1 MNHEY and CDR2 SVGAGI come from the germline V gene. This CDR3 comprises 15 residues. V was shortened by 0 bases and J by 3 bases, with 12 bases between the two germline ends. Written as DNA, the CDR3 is TGTGCCAGCAGTTACTCGAGCGGGTTTGGCTACGAGCAGTACTTC. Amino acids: CASSYSSGFGYEQYF.

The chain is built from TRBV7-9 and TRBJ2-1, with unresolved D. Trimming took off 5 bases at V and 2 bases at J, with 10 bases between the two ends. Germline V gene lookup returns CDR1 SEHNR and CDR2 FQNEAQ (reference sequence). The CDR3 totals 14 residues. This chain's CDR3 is CASSGDIAYNEQFF. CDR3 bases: TGTGCCAGCAGCGGCGACATAGCCTACAATGAGCAGTTCTTC.

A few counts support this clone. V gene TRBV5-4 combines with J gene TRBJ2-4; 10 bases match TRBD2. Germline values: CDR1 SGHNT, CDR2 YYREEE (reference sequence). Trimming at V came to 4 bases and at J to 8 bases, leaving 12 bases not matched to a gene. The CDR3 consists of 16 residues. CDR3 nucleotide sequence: TGTGCCAGCAGCAATGCCTGGACTAGCGGAGAAGACATTCAGTACTTC. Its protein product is CASSNAWTSGEDIQYF. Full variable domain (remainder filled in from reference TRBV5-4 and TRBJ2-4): ETGVTQSPTHLIKTRGQQVTLRCSSQSGHNTVSWYQQALGQGPQFIFQYYREEENGRGNFPPRFSGLQFPNYSSELNVNALELDDSALYLCASSNAWTSGEDIQYFGAGTRLSVL.

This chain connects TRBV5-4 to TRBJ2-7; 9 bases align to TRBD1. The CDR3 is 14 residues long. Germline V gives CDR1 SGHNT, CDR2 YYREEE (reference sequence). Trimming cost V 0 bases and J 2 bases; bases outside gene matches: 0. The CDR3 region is CASSLGDRAYEQYF. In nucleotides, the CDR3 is TGTGCCAGCAGCTTGGGGGACAGGGCCTACGAGCAGTACTTC.

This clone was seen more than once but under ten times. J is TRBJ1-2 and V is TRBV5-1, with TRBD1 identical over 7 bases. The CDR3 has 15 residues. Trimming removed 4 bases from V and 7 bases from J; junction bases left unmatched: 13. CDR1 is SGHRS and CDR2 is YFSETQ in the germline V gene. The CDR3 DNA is TGCGCCAGCAGCACAAACCGACAGGGCCTCTCTGGCTACACCTTC. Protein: CASSTNRQGLSGYTF.

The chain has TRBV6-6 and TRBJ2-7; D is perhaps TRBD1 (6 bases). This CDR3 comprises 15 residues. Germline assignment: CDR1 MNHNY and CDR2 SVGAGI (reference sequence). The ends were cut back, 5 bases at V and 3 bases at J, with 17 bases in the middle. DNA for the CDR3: TGTGCCAGCAGTCAACCCCGACAGGCCTTCTACGAGCAGTACTTC. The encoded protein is CASSQPRQAFYEQYF.